These 8 T cell receptor beta chains originate from one sample sequenced in a study of follicular helper T cells after annual influenza vaccination (dated by TCRdb to the late 2010s). Preparation of the library involved the immunoSEQ multiplex PCR assay. TCRdb took this table from immuneACCESS and kept in-frame rearrangements with V and J called. Such tables lack part of the clones; where checked against another copy, unresolved V genes explain under half of the gap, and the rest is unexplained. This sample comprises approximately 10,000 clones, roughly 80% of them detected only once. The ten largest clones capture 3% to 4% of the sample. In the paper's terms, the time point label means: 2014-2015 season, 7 days after vaccination. Sequenced here: CXCR5+ CD38- circulating T follicular helper cells from blood, sampled 7 days after influenza vaccination. According to the study, the label for this sample's cell subset or site signals: circulating Tfh, non-naive CD4+CXCR5+PD-1+ (ICOS+CD38+ or ICOS-CD38-). These receptors were obtained from an adult who received the influenza vaccine.

The genes are TRBV14 and TRBJ2-5; D is perhaps TRBD2 (6 bases). CDR3 length equals 11 residues. CDR1 is SGHDN, CDR2 FVKESK, per germline. The ends were cut back, 8 bases at V and 7 bases at J, with 11 bases in the middle. In DNA, the CDR3 is TGTGCCAGCGGCCTGGGGGGGACCCAGTACTTC. Translating gives CASGLGGTQYF.

The chain links TRBV6-6 to TRBJ1-2, with D possibly being TRBD1 (5 bases). The CDR3 is 13 residues long. Germline V gene sequence: CDR1 MNHNY, CDR2 SVGAGI (reference sequence). V lost 6 bases and J lost 2, with 10 bases in between. The CDR3 coding sequence is TGTGCCAGCAGCCGGGACGGGAACTATGGCTACACCTTC. Encoded protein: CASSRDGNYGYTF.

This CDR3 reads CASSYGQGGLEAFF. In DNA form, the CDR3 reads TGTGCCAGCAGTTACGGACAGGGTGGATTGGAAGCTTTCTTT. This chain joins TRBV6-6 and TRBJ1-1; 8 positions match TRBD1. The length of the CDR3 is 14 residues. The germline CDR1 and CDR2 sequences are MNHNY and SVGAGI (reference sequence). Trimming removed 2 bases from V and 8 bases from J; junction bases left unmatched: 7.

The J gene is TRBJ2-5, the V gene TRBV5-8, with D possibly being TRBD2 (6 bases). Deletions cut 5 bases from V and 5 bases from J, with 16 bases between. This CDR3 comprises 14 residues. Germline V gives CDR1 SGHTS, CDR2 YDEGEE. CDR3 residues: CASRIPGSGETQYF. CDR3 nucleotides: TGTGCCAGCAGAATACCCGGGAGCGGGGAGACCCAGTACTTC.

V is TRBV28 and J is TRBJ1-6; D not certain. CDR1 and CDR2 from the germline V gene are MDHEN and SYDVKM. CDR3 length: 16 amino acids. V dropped 5 bases and J dropped 10 bases, with 21 bases sitting between them. The CDR3 sequence is CASSPPSTPAGSPLHF. The CDR3, as DNA: TGTGCCAGCAGTCCTCCTTCGACCCCGGCTGGGTCACCCCTCCACTTT. The whole variable domain, filled in from reference TRBV28 and TRBJ1-6, reads DVKVTQSSRYLVKRTGEKVFLECVQDMDHENMFWYRQDPGLGLRLIYFSYDVKMKEKGDIPEGYSVSREKKERFSLILESASTNQTSMYLCASSPPSTPAGSPLHFGNGTRLTVT.

The chain combines TRBV18 with TRBJ1-5; 9 positions match TRBD1. V lost 3 bases to trimming and J lost 7 bases; unmatched junction nucleotides: 7. The CDR3 runs 15 residues. CDR1 and CDR2 from the germline V gene are KGHSH and LQKENI. The CDR3 DNA reads TGTGCCAGCTCACCGCAACAGGGGGCAGGGCAGCCCCAGCATTTT. Protein: CASSPQQGAGQPQHF. The full variable domain, in which reference TRBV18 and TRBJ1-5 provide the parts outside the CDR3, is NAGVMQNPRHLVRRRGQEARLRCSPMKGHSHVYWYRQLPEEGLKFMVYLQKENIIDESGMPKERFSAEFPKEGPSILRIQQVVRGDSAAYFCASSPQQGAGQPQHFGDGTRLSIL.

The gene calls are TRBV19 and TRBJ2-1; D may be TRBD2 (7 bases). Per the germline V gene, CDR1 is LNHDA and CDR2 is SQIVND (reference sequence). Trimming shortened V by 6 bases and J by 3 bases, and 15 bases separated the two germline ends. This CDR3 is 15 amino acids long. The CDR3 is CASSPPGGNYNEQFF. CDR3 in DNA: TGTGCCAGTAGCCCCCCGGGGGGCAACTACAATGAGCAGTTCTTC.

This clone was found a few times. The chain couples TRBV5-5 to TRBJ2-7; a weak D match, TRBD2 (5 bases). This CDR3 region has 14 residues. Per germline, CDR1 SGHKS and CDR2 YYEKEE (reference sequence). Trimming removed 0 bases at V and 2 bases at J, with 9 bases between. The CDR3 DNA sequence: TGTGCCAGCAGCTTGGGTGACTACGCCTACGAGCAGTACTTC. Translating it yields CASSLGDYAYEQYF. Supplemented by reference TRBV5-5 and TRBJ2-7, the full variable domain reads DAGVTQSPTHLIKTRGQQVTLRCSPISGHKSVSWYQQVLGQGPQFIFQYYEKEERGRGNFPDRFSARQFPNYSSELNVNALLLGDSALYLCASSLGDYAYEQYFGPGTRLTVT.